This T cell receptor beta chain was captured in a study of Ad26.COV2.S vaccination and SARS-CoV-2 variants. The wider study: The donor was enrolled in the Ad26.COV2.S arm of the COV1001 trial. Findings of the study overall: Assessments of TCR breadth and depth may have underestimated the total T cell responses. In vaccinated individuals, spike-specific CD8+ and CD4+ T cell responses reportedly displayed substantial breadth.

Treatment meaning: about 20 received Ad26.COV2.S at low or high dose, single or two shots; several received placebo; per-sample allocation not given. Following the first vaccine or placebo injection, samples were taken on day 63. Of note for this clone: The antigen remains unidentified.

This CDR3 comprises 17 residues. Germline V gene lookup returns CDR1 MNHEY and CDR2 SMNVEV (reference sequence). Trimming removed 5 bases from V and 0 bases from J, with 20 bases in between. The method was immunoSEQ multiplex PCR; TCRdb's version includes in-frame clones alone and lacks a portion of them. This table has hundreds of thousands of clones, roughly 90% appearing once. The chain employs TRBV27 and TRBJ2-7; tentative D call: TRBD1 (5 bases). This specimen was peripheral blood, taken in a trial of Ad26.COV2.S vaccine versus placebo. The sequence was obtained from a person aged 18-60 years who received the Ad26.COV2.S COVID-19 vaccine or a placebo. The CDR3 sequence is CASSITATASISYEQYF. CDR3 in DNA: TGTGCCAGCAGTATCACGGCGACAGCTTCAATCTCCTACGAGCAGTACTTC.